These 2 T cell receptor beta chains were sequenced from one sample in a study of Graves' ophthalmopathy and Graves' hyperthyroidism. Investigators amplified TCR beta CDR3 regions from RNA transcripts. RT-PCR was first run with HTBI primers, then multiplex PCR in a second round. TCRdb reprocessed the multiplex PCR reads with MiXCR, giving one entry per CDR3 protein. The data contain hundreds of thousands of distinct CDR3 sequences, 22% of them singletons. The material sequenced was peripheral blood. These receptors came from a young woman with stable Graves' hyperthyroidism. Some clones in this sample may be carry-over from other donors' samples.

This clonotype was observed at least ten times. The chain couples TRBV12-3 or TRBV12-4 to TRBJ1-5, with D perhaps TRBD1 (5 bases). Trimming took off 7 bases at V and 9 bases at J, with 10 bases between the two ends. CDR3 length: 11 residues. DNA for the CDR3: TGTGCCAGCACCCGTAGGGGGCCCCAGCATTTT. It yields the protein CASTRRGPQHF.

This clonotype has at least ten counts. V and J are TRBV7-9 and TRBJ1-1; D uncertain. This CDR3 comprises 15 residues. The germline gives CDR1 SEHNR, CDR2 FQNEAQ (reference sequence). Trimming shortened V by 4 bases and J by 3 bases, and 15 bases separated the two germline ends. This CDR3 reads CASSSRRVPHTEAFF. In nucleotides, the CDR3 is TGTGCCAGCAGCTCCCGGCGGGTTCCGCACACTGAAGCTTTCTTT. The entire variable domain, with the rest obtained from reference TRBV7-9 and TRBJ1-1, is as follows: DTGVSQNPRHKITKRGQNVTFRCDPISEHNRLYWYRQTLGQGPEFLTYFQNEAQLEKSRLLSDRFSAERPKGSFSTLEIQRTEQGDSAMYLCASSSRRVPHTEAFFGQGTRLTVV.